The 30 T cell receptor beta chains listed next were all sequenced from one sample in a study of shared clonotypes between healthy human individuals. The protocol was immunoSEQ multiplex PCR, while the TCRdb copy is restricted to in-frame clones and leaves out a portion. The sample yields 900,000 to 1,200,000 clones, about 80% seen once. Material: memory CD4+ T cells from PBMCs. Subset indicated: CD45RA-negative fraction. These receptors came from a young man in good health. Some clones in this sample may be carry-over from other donors' samples.

This clone came up a few times. The same CDR3 arises from other DNA sequences in this sample as well. The chain combines TRBV11-2 with TRBJ2-6; no definite D call. CDR1 and CDR2 from the germline V gene are SGHAT and FQNNGV. This CDR3 has 15 amino acids. V was trimmed by 3 bases and J by 0 bases, leaving 6 bases between them. The CDR3 here is CASSFSFSGANVLTF. In DNA form, the CDR3 reads TGTGCCAGCAGCTTTAGCTTCTCTGGGGCCAACGTCCTGACTTTC.

This clone was observed a few times. The rearrangement links TRBV28 to TRBJ2-1; 12 nucleotides align to TRBD1. Germline V gives CDR1 MDHEN, CDR2 SYDVKM. The V gene end was trimmed by 6 bases and the J gene end by 0 bases; junction bases not matched to a gene: 3. This CDR3 region has 16 residues. The CDR3 DNA sequence: TGTGCCAGCAGGGGACAGGGGGCGTCCTCCTACAATGAGCAGTTCTTC. Encoded protein: CASRGQGASSYNEQFF.

This clone was detected only a few times. CDR3 sequence (DNA): TGCGCCAGCAGTGAAAATTTGAACACCGGGGAGCTGTTTTTT. Translated: CASSENLNTGELFF. This rearrangement joins TRBV10-1 to TRBJ2-2; D is unclear. The CDR3 has 14 amino acids. The V end was cut by 3 bases, the J end by 1 base, with 6 bases between. Germline-derived CDR1 and CDR2 are WNHNN and SYGVQD (reference sequence).

This clone was picked up a small number of times. Here the CDR3 reads CASSKGGAYNEQFF. The CDR3, as DNA: TGTGCCAGCAGCAAAGGGGGCGCCTACAATGAGCAGTTCTTC. The V call is TRBV7-9, the J call TRBJ2-1, with 7 nucleotides matching TRBD1. The CDR3 contains 14 residues. V lost 5 bases to trimming and J lost 2 bases; unmatched junction nucleotides: 3. Germline V lookup: CDR1 SEHNR, CDR2 FQNEAQ (reference sequence).

The gene calls are TRBV4-1 and TRBJ2-7; D is possibly TRBD1 (6 bases). In germline, CDR1 is MGHRA, CDR2 YSYEKL. This CDR3 spans 16 amino acids. V was clipped by 0 bases and J by 7 bases, with 19 bases between them. The CDR3 protein is CASSQDPGTRREEQYF. In nucleotides, the CDR3 is TGCGCCAGCAGCCAAGACCCCGGGACACGTAGGGAGGAGCAGTACTTC.

This clone was recorded once. V gene TRBV2 combines with J gene TRBJ1-3, with D hard to call. The V gene's germline CDR1 is SNHLY and CDR2 FYNNEI. With 3 bases removed from V and 4 bases from J, the gap between germline ends came to 13 bases. The CDR3 runs 15 residues. The CDR3 is CASSDYRPRGNTIYF. DNA of the CDR3: TGTGCCAGCAGTGATTATCGGCCCCGGGGAAACACCATATATTTT.

This chain joins TRBV5-4 and TRBJ2-3, with D unresolved. V shed 3 bases and J shed 2 bases, with 16 bases lying between them. This CDR3 has 16 residues. CDR1 is SGHNT, CDR2 YYREEE, per germline (reference sequence). The CDR3, as DNA: TGTGCCAGCAGCTCCGAGACGGTACCCAACACAGATACGCAGTATTTT. It specifies CASSSETVPNTDTQYF.

The chain joins TRBV5-1 to TRBJ2-5, with TRBD2 identical over 8 bases. Per the germline V gene, CDR1 is SGHRS and CDR2 is YFSETQ. Trimming removed 4 bases from V and 5 bases from J; junction bases left unmatched: 13. CDR3 length: 16 residues. This chain's CDR3 is CASSVEGLAYAETQYF. CDR3 coding DNA: TGCGCCAGCAGCGTGGAAGGACTAGCTTATGCGGAGACCCAGTACTTC.

The V and J genes are TRBV6-1 and TRBJ1-5, with 8 bases identical to TRBD1. The CDR3 sequence is 15 residues long. CDR1 is MNHNS, CDR2 SASEGT, per germline. V gave up 2 bases and J gave up 7 bases; unmatched junction bases: 7. In DNA form, the CDR3 reads TGTGCCAGCAGTGAATTACAGGGGGGTTTGCAGCCCCAGCATTTT. Protein: CASSELQGGLQPQHF.

The chain carries TRBV28 and TRBJ1-5; D may be TRBD1 (5 bases). The V end was cut by 2 bases, the J end by 6 bases, with 14 bases between. The germline V gene encodes CDR1 MDHEN and CDR2 SYDVKM. The CDR3 has 15 residues. The CDR3 DNA reads TGTGCCAGCAGTTTACGGCCGGGGGGGTTTCAGCCCCAGCATTTT. Encoded protein: CASSLRPGGFQPQHF.

This clone was detected only a few times. This CDR3 is also generated by other DNA sequences in the sample. The chain carries TRBV5-1 and TRBJ2-1, with 11 bases aligning to TRBD2. V trimming: 3 bases; J trimming: 2 bases; junction bases outside the gene matches: 4. This CDR3 region has 16 residues. Germline assignment: CDR1 SGHRS and CDR2 YFSETQ. CDR3: CASSWGLAETYNEQFF. The CDR3 DNA follows: TGCGCCAGCAGCTGGGGACTAGCGGAAACCTACAATGAGCAGTTCTTC.

V gene TRBV11-2 combines with J gene TRBJ1-1; 10 bases map to TRBD1. This CDR3 is 14 amino acids long. In germline, CDR1 is SGHAT, CDR2 FQNNGV. The trim removed 5 bases at V and 5 bases at J, leaving 5 bases unmatched. The CDR3: CASSTGTGETEAFF. The DNA for the CDR3 is TGTGCCAGCAGCACCGGGACAGGGGAAACTGAAGCTTTCTTT.

The chain carries TRBV19 and TRBJ2-2; D is unclear. Germline V gene sequence: CDR1 LNHDA, CDR2 SQIVND (reference sequence). The CDR3 length is 14 residues. Trimming removed 5 bases from V and 1 base from J, with 8 bases in between. The CDR3 nucleotides are TGTGCCAGTAGTTCCCCTCTGAACACCGGGGAGCTGTTTTTT. This codes for CASSSPLNTGELFF.

This clone was counted once. Mismatch with germline at one junction end may stem from a read error. The CDR3 DNA follows: TGTGCCACCAGCAGAGATTCGGCCACCGAGTCAAATTTT. This translates into CATSRDSATESNF. The V call is TRBV15, the J call TRBJ1-3, with D unresolved. The length of the CDR3 is 13 residues. Germline lookup yields CDR1 LNHNV and CDR2 YYDKDF (reference sequence). Full variable domain (remainder filled in from reference TRBV15 and TRBJ1-3): DAMVIQNPRYQVTQFGKPVTLSCSQTLNHNVMYWYQQKSSQAPKLLFHYYDKDFNNEADTPDNFQSRRPNTSFCFLDIRSPGLGDTAMYLCATSRDSATESNFGEGSWLTVV.

V gene TRBV2 combines with J gene TRBJ2-7; 11 bases line up with TRBD2. The trim removed 5 bases at V and 5 bases at J, leaving 5 bases unmatched. The CDR3 consists of 14 residues. CDR1 and CDR2 from the germline V gene are SNHLY and FYNNEI. CDR3 loop: CASSRTSGSDEQYF. As DNA, the CDR3 is TGTGCCAGCAGTAGAACTAGCGGGAGCGACGAGCAGTACTTC. The full variable domain, its missing parts supplied by reference TRBV2 and TRBJ2-7, is EPEVTQTPSHQVTQMGQEVILRCVPISNHLYFYWYRQILGQKVEFLVSFYNNEISEKSEIFDDQFSVERPDGSNFTLKIRSTKLEDSAMYFCASSRTSGSDEQYFGPGTRLTVT.

CDR3 sequence: CASNPRGGSGYTF. In nucleotides, the CDR3 is TGTGCCAGCAACCCCCGGGGAGGGAGTGGCTACACCTTC. The J gene is TRBJ1-2, the V gene TRBV6-5, with D hard to call. Germline CDR1 and CDR2: MNHEY and SVGAGI. The CDR3 totals 13 residues. Trimming removed 7 bases from V and 7 bases from J, with 16 bases in between.

CDR3 in DNA: TGTGCCAGCAGTGAGTACAGGGGGGATACGCAGTATTTT. This gives the protein CASSEYRGDTQYF. The chain uses TRBV9 and TRBJ2-3; TRBD1 matches at 8 bases. The CDR3 covers 13 residues. Germline loops: CDR1 SGDLS, CDR2 YYNGEE. Unmatched junction bases numbered 5, after V lost 5 bases and J lost 6 bases.

The chain couples TRBV29-1 to TRBJ1-1; 9 nucleotides line up with TRBD1. CDR3 length equals 14 residues. The V gene end was trimmed by 7 bases and the J gene end by 7 bases; junction bases not matched to a gene: 13. Germline CDR1 is SQVTM and CDR2 is ANQGSEA. The CDR3 nucleotides read TGCAGCGGTGTCCCGGGACAGGGAAGGAGTGAAGCTTTCTTT. This sequence encodes CSGVPGQGRSEAFF.

The chain couples TRBV11-2 to TRBJ2-7; possible D gene TRBD2, 5 bases. V lost 4 bases and J lost 13, with 17 bases in between. The CDR3 runs 12 residues. Germline values: CDR1 SGHAT, CDR2 FQNNGV. The CDR3 region is CASSSSGGLHYF. The DNA of the CDR3 is TGTGCCAGCAGCTCGTCGGGCGGACTCCATTACTTC.

This chain uses TRBV19 with TRBJ2-6; maybe TRBD1 (6 bases). CDR1 is LNHDA, CDR2 SQIVND, per germline (reference sequence). The V gene lost 11 bases and the J gene lost 10 bases, with 18 bases spanning the gap. The CDR3 contains 13 residues. The CDR3 nucleotides read TGTGCCTCTGGCCGCGCAGGGGTAAACGTCCTGACTTTC. Residues: CASGRAGVNVLTF.

J is TRBJ1-4 and V is TRBV10-3; possibly TRBD1 for D (5 bases). This CDR3 contains 13 residues. V gave up 6 bases and J gave up 7 bases, with 12 bases separating them. The germline V gene encodes CDR1 ENHRY and CDR2 SYGVKD. The DNA of the CDR3 is TGTGCCATCAGGGGGGAGTGGGGTGAAAAACTGTTTTTT. Amino acid sequence: CAIRGEWGEKLFF.

The CDR3 region has the DNA TGTGCCAGCAGCTCCCGCCCAGCGGGAGTTAGTTGGGAGCAGTTCTTC. This sequence encodes CASSSRPAGVSWEQFF. The V call is TRBV7-9, the J call TRBJ2-1; 8 bases are a match to TRBD2. Germline trimming cut 4 bases from V and 10 bases from J; bases unmatched to any gene: 15. In germline, CDR1 is SEHNR, CDR2 FQNEAQ (reference sequence). The CDR3 has 16 residues.

V gene TRBV7-9 combines with J gene TRBJ1-2; D is unclear. Trimming stripped 1 base from V and 7 bases from J, with 7 bases between. This CDR3 contains 12 residues. The germline V gene encodes CDR1 SEHNR and CDR2 FQNEAQ (reference sequence). The CDR3 DNA sequence: TGTGCCAGCAGCTTAGGGTTTTCTGGCTACACCTTC. It specifies CASSLGFSGYTF.

This clone was recorded a few times. This chain uses TRBV2 with TRBJ2-7; maybe TRBD2 (6 bases). CDR1 and CDR2 from the germline V gene are SNHLY and FYNNEI. The CDR3 is 14 residues long. The germline V and J ends were trimmed by 4 bases and 2 bases, with 12 bases remaining between them. This CDR3 reads CASSVGTPPYEQYF. DNA for the CDR3: TGTGCCAGCAGTGTCGGGACTCCTCCCTACGAGCAGTACTTC.

This rearrangement joins TRBV19 to TRBJ1-2; the D is unclear. The germline V and J ends were trimmed by 3 bases and 7 bases, with 12 bases remaining between them. This CDR3 has 13 residues. Germline V CDR1 and CDR2: LNHDA, SQIVND (reference sequence). The CDR3 DNA reads as TGTGCCAGTAGTATTTGGCAAGGCGGTGGCTACACCTTC. Protein product: CASSIWQGGGYTF.

The CDR3 coding sequence is TGTGCCAGCAGCTTCAGACAGGCCTCAAGAGGAACGCAGTATTTT. Its translation is CASSFRQASRGTQYF. This sequence joins TRBV5-8 and TRBJ2-3, with a tentative D call TRBD1 (6 bases). V was shortened by 2 bases and J by 9 bases, with 19 bases between the two germline ends. This CDR3 is 15 amino acids long. Per the germline V gene, CDR1 is SGHTS and CDR2 is YDEGEE.

The J gene is TRBJ1-5, the V gene TRBV27, with D hard to call. Germline V gene data show CDR1 as MNHEY and CDR2 as SMNVEV (reference sequence). The CDR3 has 15 residues. V was cut by 0 bases and J by 5 bases, with 11 bases left in between. Written as DNA, the CDR3 is TGTGCCAGCAGTTTATCATCCCGACCCCATCAGCCCCAGCATTTT. Translated: CASSLSSRPHQPQHF.

The rearrangement links TRBV18 to TRBJ1-1, with TRBD1 identical over 7 bases. The length of the CDR3 is 14 residues. The germline CDR1 and CDR2 sequences are KGHSH and LQKENI. Trimming cost V 3 bases and J 3 bases; bases outside gene matches: 4. CDR3 sequence: CASSPRGADTEAFF. Here the CDR3 DNA reads TGTGCCAGCTCACCCAGGGGGGCGGACACTGAAGCTTTCTTT.

V is TRBV2 and J is TRBJ1-5, with D possibly matching TRBD1 (5 bases). The germline V gene encodes CDR1 SNHLY and CDR2 FYNNEI. V was pared by 7 bases and J by 11 bases, with 15 bases between. The CDR3 totals 12 residues. CDR3 residues: CASTSQKGSQHF. The CDR3 region has the DNA TGTGCCAGCACTAGCCAAAAGGGGTCCCAGCATTTT.

V usage is TRBV21-1 and J usage is TRBJ2-1; the table's TRBD2 call for D was not verified on the DNA. TRBV21-1 is termed a pseudogene. CDR3 length equals 16 residues. The CDR3 nucleotides read TGTGCCAGCAGCAATAGGACTAGCCGGACCTACAATGAGCAGTTCTTC. Translation: CASSNRTSRTYNEQFF.